This T cell receptor beta chain was documented in a study of blood T cells in healthy people across ages. Study-level findings and limits: Greater diversity and more naive CD4+ cells were seen in long-lived donors than in aged donors. Naive T cell percentage and TCR beta diversity correlated strongly. It was not possible, with unsorted PBMCs, to conclusively compare naive and antigen-experienced cells. The diversity estimates, figures obtained from one million T cells, were considered underestimates.

This clonotype came up a few times. The antigen is undetermined. A sample-barcoded 5' primer and a J-beta primer mix were used in a second PCR of roughly 7 to 12 cycles. TCRdb processed the 5' RACE reads anew with MiXCR; each CDR3 protein has one entry. The data contain about 1.1 million distinct CDR3 sequences, 30% to 40% of them singletons. The receptor was isolated from a man aged 18 to 35 in good health. The sequencing sample was made of blood.

The DNA of the CDR3 is TGTGCCATCAGTCGGACAGGGACTGAAGCTTTCTTT. The encoded protein is CAISRTGTEAFF. The chain has TRBV10-3 and TRBJ1-1; 8 bases match TRBD1. J lost 5 bases, V lost 5 bases, and 1 base had no gene match. The CDR3 length is 12 residues. The germline V gene encodes CDR1 ENHRY and CDR2 SYGVKD.